The rows below give T cell receptor beta chains drawn from one sample of a study of T cells expressing NK-cell markers. TCRdb re-called the 5' RACE reads; one entry per CDR3 protein, DNA not given. The listing contains more than 400,000 distinct CDR3 sequences. The sample consisted of blood T cells: a sorted CD56 or NKG2C T cell subset, CD4+ or CD8+ T cells, or bulk PBMC T cells (not recorded which). The receptors derive from a woman aged 18-69 years in good health. CDR3s include the opening cysteine and the closing phenylalanine or tryptophan. Fields, in order: CDR3 protein, J gene, V gene.

CASASSYEQYF	TRBJ2-7	TRBV6-2/TRBV6-3
CASSWGQTGELFF	TRBJ2-2	TRBV12-3/TRBV12-4
CSADELGRTNTEAFF	TRBJ1-1	TRBV20-1
CASSGPTEATNEKLFF	TRBJ1-4	TRBV28
CASSSGLAGFSYEQYF	TRBJ2-7	TRBV5-1
CSARLGGLYDGYTF	TRBJ1-2	TRBV20-1
CSARDRGGQETQYF	TRBJ2-5	TRBV20-1
CASSQDLGGYQPQHF	TRBJ1-5	TRBV4-1
CASTPGPVQETQYF	TRBJ2-5	TRBV12-3/TRBV12-4
CASSLSLGEAREYEQYF	TRBJ2-7	TRBV28
CASSQDRDLGQETQYF	TRBJ2-5	TRBV4-3